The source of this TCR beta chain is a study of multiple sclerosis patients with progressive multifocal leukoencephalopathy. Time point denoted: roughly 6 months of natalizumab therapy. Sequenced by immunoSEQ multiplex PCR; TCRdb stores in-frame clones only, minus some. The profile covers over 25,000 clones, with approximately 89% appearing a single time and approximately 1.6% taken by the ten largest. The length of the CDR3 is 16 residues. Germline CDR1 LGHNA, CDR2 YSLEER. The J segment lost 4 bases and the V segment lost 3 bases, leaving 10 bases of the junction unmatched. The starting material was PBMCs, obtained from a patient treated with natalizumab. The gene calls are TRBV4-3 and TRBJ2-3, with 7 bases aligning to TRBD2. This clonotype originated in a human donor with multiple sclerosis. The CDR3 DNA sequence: TGCGCCAGCAGCCAGGCCGTCGGGGGGATGCCAGATACGCAGTATTTT. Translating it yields CASSQAVGGMPDTQYF.